The rows below give T cell receptor beta chains drawn from one sample of a study of T-cell reconstitution after alpha-beta-depleted transplantation in children. TCRdb re-called the PCR reads with MiXCR, one entry per CDR3 protein. The top ten hold about 5.4% of the sample, which has hundreds of thousands of distinct CDR3 sequences, about an eighth seen once. The source material was PBMCs from the stem cell graft donor, sampled from the stem cell graft. The receptor source for this set is a human donor who donated a stem cell graft to a child with combined immunodeficiency. CDR3s include the opening cysteine and the closing phenylalanine or tryptophan. The order of the fields is clone size, V gene, D gene, J gene, CDR3 protein, CDR3 DNA. The D gene is left open where the match is weak. Expanded clones get a size class; other rows say once, few or many, or leave the size out.

NA	TRBV6-2/TRBV6-3	TRBD1	TRBJ1-2	CASSRTGRGDYGYTF	TGTGCCAGCAGTCGGACAGGCCGCGGGGACTATGGCTACACCTTC
many	TRBV12-3/TRBV12-4	TRBD2	TRBJ2-5	CASSPGTSSSETQYF	TGTGCCAGCAGTCCCGGGACTAGCTCCTCGGAGACCCAGTACTTC
many	TRBV5-1	NA	TRBJ2-2	CASSWGRAGTGELFF	TGCGCCAGCAGCTGGGGCAGGGCTGGCACCGGGGAGCTGTTTTTT
few	TRBV12-3/TRBV12-4	TRBD1	TRBJ2-1	CASSSRGTGDMPRSYNEQFF	TGTGCCAGCAGTTCTAGAGGGACAGGGGATATGCCTCGCTCCTACAATGAGCAGTTCTTC
many	TRBV15	NA	TRBJ1-2	CATSPPDRNYGYTF	TGTGCCACCAGCCCGCCTGACAGGAACTATGGCTACACCTTC
NA	TRBV14	NA	TRBJ2-1	CASSPTAGGEQFF	TGTGCCAGCAGCCCGACGGCCGGGGGCGAGCAGTTCTTC
many	TRBV5-1	NA	TRBJ2-5	CASSLVGGHQETQYF	TGCGCCAGCAGCTTGGTCGGCGGACACCAAGAGACCCAGTACTTC
NA	TRBV13	TRBD2	TRBJ2-3	CASSSREVSTDTQYF	TGTGCCAGCAGCTCGCGGGAGGTTAGCACAGATACGCAGTATTTT
NA	TRBV4-2	TRBD2	TRBJ2-3	CASSQRTSGGLSTDTQYF	TGTGCCAGCAGCCAAAGGACTAGCGGGGGGCTAAGCACAGATACGCAGTATTTT
few	TRBV7-3	TRBD2	TRBJ2-3	CASSLGSGGTDTQYF	TGTGCCAGCAGCTTGGGTAGCGGGGGCACAGATACGCAGTATTTT
many	TRBV4-3	NA	TRBJ2-3	CASSRSGPRSTDTQYF	TGCGCCAGCAGCCGTTCCGGGCCTAGGAGCACAGATACGCAGTATTTT
few	TRBV7-6	TRBD1	TRBJ2-5	CASSQGQGGETQYF	TGTGCCAGCAGCCAGGGACAGGGAGGTGAGACCCAGTACTTC
many	TRBV7-2	TRBD2	TRBJ2-1	CASSYSGTSVGEQFF	TGTGCCAGCAGTTATTCCGGGACTAGTGTGGGTGAGCAGTTCTTC
NA	TRBV7-2	NA	TRBJ1-1	CASSLARVGTEAFF	TGTGCCAGCAGCTTAGCGAGGGTAGGCACTGAAGCTTTCTTT
many	TRBV7-9	NA	TRBJ2-3	CASSLFGASATDTQYF	TGTGCCAGCAGCTTATTCGGGGCCTCGGCGACAGATACGCAGTATTTT
many	TRBV20-1	TRBD1	TRBJ2-3	CSATGQGGVHFRTDTQYF	TGCAGTGCAACGGGACAGGGTGGAGTTCATTTCCGCACAGATACGCAGTATTTT
NA	TRBV6-2/TRBV6-3	TRBD2	TRBJ2-3	CASRTQDGTSGERGTQYF	TGTGCCAGCCGTACTCAAGACGGGACTAGCGGGGAGAGGGGGACGCAGTATTTT
many	TRBV7-8	NA	TRBJ2-2	CASSRASRSGELFF	TGTGCCAGCAGCCGCGCTTCGAGGTCCGGGGAGCTGTTTTTT
NA	TRBV20-1	NA	TRBJ2-5	CSAPKALGSLQETQYF	TGCAGTGCTCCCAAGGCGTTGGGCAGCCTACAAGAGACCCAGTACTTC
many	TRBV11-2	TRBD2	TRBJ2-7	CASSSTAGTSSYEQYF	TGTGCCAGCAGCTCAACCGCCGGGACTAGTTCCTACGAGCAGTACTTC
NA	TRBV4-3	NA	TRBJ2-2	CASSQDLFSDTGELFF	TGCGCCAGCAGCCAAGATCTGTTTAGCGACACCGGGGAGCTGTTTTTT
few	TRBV4-3	NA	TRBJ1-5	CASSQALGGIQPQHF	TGCGCCAGCAGCCAAGCTTTGGGAGGGATTCAGCCCCAGCATTTT
few	TRBV30	NA	TRBJ2-7	CAWSAGASYEQYF	TGTGCCTGGAGTGCGGGGGCCTCCTACGAGCAGTACTTC
NA	TRBV12-3/TRBV12-4	NA	TRBJ1-1	CASGLEGVAGGTEAFF	TGTGCCAGCGGCCTCGAGGGGGTCGCGGGTGGCACTGAAGCTTTCTTT
many	TRBV12-3/TRBV12-4	TRBD1	TRBJ2-5	CASSLDGDRGRWETQYF	TGTGCCAGCAGTTTAGATGGGGACAGGGGAAGGTGGGAGACCCAGTACTTC
NA	TRBV18	NA	TRBJ2-5	CASSPPSPKRTQYF	TGTGCCAGCTCACCACCGTCCCCCAAGAGGACCCAGTACTTC
many	TRBV4-1	NA	TRBJ2-1	CASSQKISAQGPYNEQFF	TGCGCCAGCAGCCAAAAGATATCAGCACAGGGCCCCTACAATGAGCAGTTCTTC
few	TRBV20-1	TRBD2	TRBJ2-1	CSARDPGLASDEQFF	TGCAGTGCTAGAGATCCGGGACTAGCGTCGGATGAGCAGTTCTTC
many	TRBV12-3/TRBV12-4	TRBD1	TRBJ1-4	CASSPGTGVEKLFF	TGTGCCAGCAGCCCCGGGACAGGGGTTGAAAAACTGTTTTTT
NA	TRBV18	NA	TRBJ1-1	CASSPTGGDTEAFF	TGTGCCAGCTCACCTACGGGGGGCGACACTGAAGCTTTCTTT
many	TRBV5-6	NA	TRBJ2-3	CASSLDPNTDTQYF	TGTGCCAGCAGCTTGGATCCAAACACAGATACGCAGTATTTT
many	TRBV5-1	TRBD1	TRBJ2-7	CANRQGSYEQYF	TGCGCCAACAGACAGGGCTCCTACGAGCAGTACTTC
NA	TRBV12-3/TRBV12-4	NA	TRBJ2-3	CAIWGGHTQYF	TGTGCCATCTGGGGGGGCCATACGCAGTATTTT
NA	TRBV5-1	NA	TRBJ2-3	CASSPEEITDTQYF	TGCGCCAGCAGCCCGGAGGAGATCACAGATACGCAGTATTTT
few	TRBV28	TRBD1	TRBJ1-1	CASSPWDRMNTEAFF	TGTGCCAGCAGTCCGTGGGACAGAATGAACACTGAAGCTTTCTTT
many	TRBV12-3/TRBV12-4	TRBD2	TRBJ2-7	CASNRAGGPSEQYF	TGTGCCAGCAATCGAGCGGGAGGGCCGAGCGAGCAGTACTTC
few	TRBV24-1	TRBD1	TRBJ2-7	CATSSGGASSYEQYF	TGTGCCACCTCGTCAGGGGGCGCGAGCTCCTACGAGCAGTACTTC
many	TRBV12-3/TRBV12-4	NA	TRBJ2-6	CACVGDGGANVLTF	TGTGCCTGCGTAGGGGACGGTGGGGCCAACGTCCTGACTTTC
NA	TRBV30	TRBD1	TRBJ1-1	CAWGHTGELNEAFF	TGTGCCTGGGGTCATACAGGGGAGTTGAATGAAGCTTTCTTT
few	TRBV12-3/TRBV12-4	TRBD1	TRBJ2-7	CASSLDFTGGGYEQYF	TGTGCCAGCAGTTTAGACTTCACAGGGGGCGGTTACGAGCAGTACTTC
NA	TRBV4-3	TRBD2	TRBJ2-1	CASSHTLAGDGGEQFF	TGCGCCAGCAGCCACACACTAGCGGGAGACGGAGGTGAGCAGTTCTTC